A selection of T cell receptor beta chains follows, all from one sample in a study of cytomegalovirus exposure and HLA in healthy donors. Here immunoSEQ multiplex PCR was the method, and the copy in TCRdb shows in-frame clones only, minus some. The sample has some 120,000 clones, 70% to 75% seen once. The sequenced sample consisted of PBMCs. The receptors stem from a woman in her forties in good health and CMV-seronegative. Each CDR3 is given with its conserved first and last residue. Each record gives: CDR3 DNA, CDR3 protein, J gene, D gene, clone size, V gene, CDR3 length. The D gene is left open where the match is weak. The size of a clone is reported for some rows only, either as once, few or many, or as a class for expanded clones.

CDR3 DNA: TGTGCCAGCAGCCAAGATTCGGGAGGGGGAACTAATGAAAAACTGTTTTTT; CDR3 protein: CASSQDSGGGTNEKLFF; J gene: TRBJ1-4; D gene: .; clone size: .; V gene: TRBV4-2; CDR3 length: 17
CDR3 DNA: TGTGCCAGCAGCCCGACAGGGGGCCTTATAAACATTCAGTACTTC; CDR3 protein: CASSPTGGLINIQYF; J gene: TRBJ2-4; D gene: TRBD1; clone size: .; V gene: TRBV7-2; CDR3 length: 15
CDR3 DNA: TGTGCCAGCAGTTCAGGGGGCCAGCCCCAGCATTTT; CDR3 protein: CASSSGGQPQHF; J gene: TRBJ1-5; D gene: TRBD1; clone size: few; V gene: TRBV6-1; CDR3 length: 12
CDR3 DNA: TGTGCCAGCAGCCAAGATCCCCTGACAGGGGCGAACTACAATGAGCAGTTCTTC; CDR3 protein: CASSQDPLTGANYNEQFF; J gene: TRBJ2-1; D gene: TRBD1; clone size: .; V gene: TRBV4-2; CDR3 length: 18
CDR3 DNA: TGTGCTAGTGGTTTGACTCCGGGGGGGCTCGTCCCAAATCAGCCCCAGCATTTT; CDR3 protein: CASGLTPGGLVPNQPQHF; J gene: TRBJ1-5; D gene: .; clone size: .; V gene: TRBV12-5; CDR3 length: 18
CDR3 DNA: TGCGCCAGCAGCCGTCCGGGAAGAAGCTACGAGCAGTACTTC; CDR3 protein: CASSRPGRSYEQYF; J gene: TRBJ2-7; D gene: .; clone size: .; V gene: TRBV5-1; CDR3 length: 14
CDR3 DNA: TGTGCCAGCATCGGGGGAGGCCGCTCGAGCTCCTACAATGAGCAGTTCTTC; CDR3 protein: CASIGGGRSSSYNEQFF; J gene: TRBJ2-1; D gene: .; clone size: .; V gene: TRBV25-1; CDR3 length: 17
CDR3 DNA: TGTGCCACAGCACCACAGGGGCACCAGCCCCAGCATTTT; CDR3 protein: CATAPQGHQPQHF; J gene: TRBJ1-5; D gene: TRBD1; clone size: .; V gene: TRBV2; CDR3 length: 13
CDR3 DNA: TGTGCCAGCAGCTTACGCATCACAGGGACCACCGGGGAGCTGTTTTTT; CDR3 protein: CASSLRITGTTGELFF; J gene: TRBJ2-2; D gene: .; clone size: .; V gene: TRBV7-2; CDR3 length: 16
CDR3 DNA: TGTGCCAGCTCACAAATACGAGGCGGGGGGAGCACAGATACGCAGTATTTT; CDR3 protein: CASSQIRGGGSTDTQYF; J gene: TRBJ2-3; D gene: TRBD2; clone size: .; V gene: TRBV18; CDR3 length: 17
CDR3 DNA: TGTGCCAGCAGCTTTCCGGGACTAGCGGGAGCGTTCACAGATACGCAGTATTTT; CDR3 protein: CASSFPGLAGAFTDTQYF; J gene: TRBJ2-3; D gene: TRBD2; clone size: .; V gene: TRBV13; CDR3 length: 18
CDR3 DNA: TGTGCCAGTAGTATCGGGACAGGGGTTATCGGCTACACCTTC; CDR3 protein: CASSIGTGVIGYTF; J gene: TRBJ1-2; D gene: TRBD1; clone size: once; V gene: TRBV19; CDR3 length: 14
CDR3 DNA: TGCGCCAGCAGCCAATTTTGGTCCGGGACAGCTACAGATACGCAGTATTTT; CDR3 protein: CASSQFWSGTATDTQYF; J gene: TRBJ2-3; D gene: TRBD1; clone size: .; V gene: TRBV4-1; CDR3 length: 17
CDR3 DNA: TGTGCCAGTAGTACTAGCGGGGGGGCCTACAATGAGCAGTTCTTC; CDR3 protein: CASSTSGGAYNEQFF; J gene: TRBJ2-1; D gene: TRBD2; clone size: .; V gene: TRBV19; CDR3 length: 15
CDR3 DNA: TGTGCCAGCAGCCAAGATTCGACAGGGGACGATCAGCCCCAGCATTTT; CDR3 protein: CASSQDSTGDDQPQHF; J gene: TRBJ1-5; D gene: TRBD1; clone size: .; V gene: TRBV4-2; CDR3 length: 16
CDR3 DNA: TGTGCCAGCAGTCACAGGGTGGGGGCAGAGACCCAGTACTTC; CDR3 protein: CASSHRVGAETQYF; J gene: TRBJ2-5; D gene: .; clone size: .; V gene: TRBV27; CDR3 length: 14
CDR3 DNA: TGTGCCAGCAGCGCCGGACATATCCCCTACGAGCAGTACTTC; CDR3 protein: CASSAGHIPYEQYF; J gene: TRBJ2-7; D gene: .; clone size: few; V gene: TRBV5-6; CDR3 length: 14
CDR3 DNA: TGTGCCACCGAAGGCCGGGACAGGGGGCATCGCGAGCAGTACTTC; CDR3 protein: CATEGRDRGHREQYF; J gene: TRBJ2-7; D gene: TRBD1; clone size: .; V gene: TRBV19; CDR3 length: 15
CDR3 DNA: TGTGCCAGCAGCTTTCAGATGAACACTGAAGCTTTCTTT; CDR3 protein: CASSFQMNTEAFF; J gene: TRBJ1-1; D gene: .; clone size: .; V gene: TRBV11-3; CDR3 length: 13
CDR3 DNA: TGTGCTAGTGGTTTGCCGGGGGGAGATACGCAGTATTTT; CDR3 protein: CASGLPGGDTQYF; J gene: TRBJ2-3; D gene: TRBD2; clone size: .; V gene: TRBV12-5; CDR3 length: 13
CDR3 DNA: TGTGCCAGCAGAAGGGAACAGGGTCTCACTGAAGCTTTCTTT; CDR3 protein: CASRREQGLTEAFF; J gene: TRBJ1-1; D gene: .; clone size: .; V gene: TRBV2; CDR3 length: 14
CDR3 DNA: TGTGCCAGCGGAATACAGGGGGCGTTGGACCCAGCTAACTATGGCTACACCTTC; CDR3 protein: CASGIQGALDPANYGYTF; J gene: TRBJ1-2; D gene: TRBD1; clone size: few; V gene: TRBV28; CDR3 length: 18
CDR3 DNA: TGTGCCAGCAGTTTATCACAGGGGGCGATTAACTATGGCTACACCTTC; CDR3 protein: CASSLSQGAINYGYTF; J gene: TRBJ1-2; D gene: TRBD1; clone size: .; V gene: TRBV6-5; CDR3 length: 16
CDR3 DNA: TGTGCCAGCAGCCCGATGGTGGTGGGTAGCGGCCAAGAGACCCAGTACTTC; CDR3 protein: CASSPMVVGSGQETQYF; J gene: TRBJ2-5; D gene: .; clone size: .; V gene: TRBV5-6; CDR3 length: 17
CDR3 DNA: TGTGCCAGCAGAGCGGGAGGGCCCCCCTATGAGCAGTTCTTC; CDR3 protein: CASRAGGPPYEQFF; J gene: TRBJ2-1; D gene: TRBD2; clone size: .; V gene: TRBV6-1; CDR3 length: 14
CDR3 DNA: TGTGCCAGCAGCTTATTTGGGCTAACAGGGGGCGACGGCTACACCTTC; CDR3 protein: CASSLFGLTGGDGYTF; J gene: TRBJ1-2; D gene: TRBD1; clone size: .; V gene: TRBV7-2; CDR3 length: 16
CDR3 DNA: TGCAGTGCTAGGGGGGCAGAGACCCAGTACTTC; CDR3 protein: CSARGAETQYF; J gene: TRBJ2-5; D gene: .; clone size: once; V gene: TRBV20-1; CDR3 length: 11
CDR3 DNA: TGTGCTAGTGGTCTTGAGGCCTTCCCCCAGTTCTTC; CDR3 protein: CASGLEAFPQFF; J gene: TRBJ2-1; D gene: .; clone size: few; V gene: TRBV12-5; CDR3 length: 12
CDR3 DNA: TGCAGCGTTCGGCAGGGATTGGCCGGGGAGCTGTTTTTT; CDR3 protein: CSVRQGLAGELFF; J gene: TRBJ2-2; D gene: .; clone size: .; V gene: TRBV29-1; CDR3 length: 13
CDR3 DNA: TGTGCCAGCAGTTCCCATGGACAGGGAAATCCCTACGAGCAGTACTTC; CDR3 protein: CASSSHGQGNPYEQYF; J gene: TRBJ2-7; D gene: TRBD1; clone size: once; V gene: TRBV28; CDR3 length: 16
CDR3 DNA: TGCGCCAGCAGCTTGGCCACAGCGGGAGGTGCAGATACGCAGTATTTT; CDR3 protein: CASSLATAGGADTQYF; J gene: TRBJ2-3; D gene: TRBD2; clone size: few; V gene: TRBV5-1; CDR3 length: 16
CDR3 DNA: TGTGCCACCCCCCAGACGGGAAACACCGGGGAGCTGTTTTTT; CDR3 protein: CATPQTGNTGELFF; J gene: TRBJ2-2; D gene: .; clone size: few; V gene: TRBV6-1; CDR3 length: 14
CDR3 DNA: TGTTCCAGCAGCCCCTCGGCTTTCTTT; CDR3 protein: CSSSPSAFF; J gene: TRBJ1-1; D gene: .; clone size: .; V gene: TRBV7-9; CDR3 length: 9
CDR3 DNA: TGCGCCAGCAGCCAAGAGGTGTTGGGGGGGAATGAGCAGTTCTTC; CDR3 protein: CASSQEVLGGNEQFF; J gene: TRBJ2-1; D gene: TRBD2; clone size: .; V gene: TRBV4-1; CDR3 length: 15
CDR3 DNA: TGTGCCAGCTCACATGCCGGGACTAGCGGGGGTGAGCAGTTCTTC; CDR3 protein: CASSHAGTSGGEQFF; J gene: TRBJ2-1; D gene: TRBD2; clone size: .; V gene: TRBV18; CDR3 length: 15
CDR3 DNA: TGTGCCAGCAGTGTTACTGTCGCGTTAACTAATGAAAAACTGTTTTTT; CDR3 protein: CASSVTVALTNEKLFF; J gene: TRBJ1-4; D gene: .; clone size: .; V gene: TRBV6-1; CDR3 length: 16
CDR3 DNA: TGCGCCAGCAGCTTCGGGGGTGGTACTGAAGCTTTCTTT; CDR3 protein: CASSFGGGTEAFF; J gene: TRBJ1-1; D gene: .; clone size: once; V gene: TRBV5-1; CDR3 length: 13
CDR3 DNA: TGTGCCAGTAGTATGGACAGGCTCACCGGGGAGCTGTTTTTT; CDR3 protein: CASSMDRLTGELFF; J gene: TRBJ2-2; D gene: TRBD1; clone size: .; V gene: TRBV19; CDR3 length: 14
CDR3 DNA: TGTGCCAGCAGCCCACCCCGAAGTGCGGACGGACAAGGGGAGCAGTACTTC; CDR3 protein: CASSPPRSADGQGEQYF; J gene: TRBJ2-7; D gene: .; clone size: .; V gene: TRBV7-9; CDR3 length: 17
CDR3 DNA: TGCAGTGCTAGTCAGGTTTCGGGCTACACCTTC; CDR3 protein: CSASQVSGYTF; J gene: TRBJ1-2; D gene: .; clone size: .; V gene: TRBV20-1; CDR3 length: 11
CDR3 DNA: TGTGCCAGTAGCCCACGGGGCAGGGGGGCCGTTGAAAAACTGTTTTTT; CDR3 protein: CASSPRGRGAVEKLFF; J gene: TRBJ1-4; D gene: TRBD1; clone size: few; V gene: TRBV19; CDR3 length: 16
CDR3 DNA: TGTGCCAGCAGTTTGGAGCGGGGGACCTACGAGCAGTACTTC; CDR3 protein: CASSLERGTYEQYF; J gene: TRBJ2-7; D gene: TRBD2; clone size: .; V gene: TRBV6-5; CDR3 length: 14
CDR3 DNA: TGTGCCAGCAGCGAGTGGGGGGGTGCTAATGAAAAACTGTTTTTT; CDR3 protein: CASSEWGGANEKLFF; J gene: TRBJ1-4; D gene: .; clone size: few; V gene: TRBV9; CDR3 length: 15
CDR3 DNA: TGTGCCAGCAGCTTGGCCCCGACAGACACTGAAGCTTTCTTT; CDR3 protein: CASSLAPTDTEAFF; J gene: TRBJ1-1; D gene: .; clone size: .; V gene: TRBV5-5; CDR3 length: 14
CDR3 DNA: TGTGCCAGCAGCAAATGTGGGACTAGAGTTCACGCAGATACGCAGTATTTT; CDR3 protein: CASSKCGTRVHADTQYF; J gene: TRBJ2-3; D gene: .; clone size: .; V gene: TRBV21-1; CDR3 length: 17